This T cell receptor beta chain originates from a study of cytomegalovirus exposure and HLA in healthy donors. Trimming removed 3 bases at V and 13 bases at J, with 20 bases between. Germline CDR1 and CDR2: SGHVS and FQNEAQ. This CDR3 has 14 amino acids. In the PCR, 60 Vbeta and 13 Jbeta primers were used. Clones were sequenced by immunoSEQ multiplex PCR, and TCRdb holds only the in-frame ones, with some missing. Found here are 99,000 or so clones, around 75% of them singletons; the top ten hold approximately 2%. The sample comprised PBMCs. The sequence was obtained from a man under 40 in good health and CMV-seronegative. The chain uses TRBV7-8 and TRBJ2-3; the D gene is possibly TRBD2 (7 bases). CDR3: CASSLEGGEDSKYF. The DNA of the CDR3 is TGTGCCAGCAGCTTGGAGGGAGGGGAGGACAGCAAGTATTTT. The entire variable domain, with the rest obtained from reference TRBV7-8 and TRBJ2-3, is as follows: GAGVSQSPRYKVAKRGQDVALRCDPISGHVSLFWYQQALGQGPEFLTYFQNEAQLDKSGLPSDRFFAERPEGSVSTLKIQRTQQEDSAVYLCASSLEGGEDSKYFGPGTRLTVL.